The clone carrying this T cell receptor beta chain was seen a single time. The antigen remains undetermined. Healthy donors had no documented immune events, such as infections, while sampled. The sample is drawn from a study of identifying expanded T cells in peripheral blood. Findings and limits, study-wide: Technical replicates showed around 1.2 changed clones; about two weeks about 16; four weeks 19. Clone count variance between approximately two-week samples rose with total template count.

Libraries were prepared by immunoSEQ multiplex PCR; TCRdb keeps only in-frame clonotypes and omits some of them. This table has 90,000 to 110,000 clones, about 85% appearing once. The CDR3 runs 14 residues. CDR1 SGHTA and CDR2 FQGNSA come from the germline V gene. Germline trimming cut 8 bases from V and 1 base from J; bases unmatched to any gene: 2. This rearrangement joins TRBV7-2 to TRBJ1-6; 7 nucleotides line up with TRBD1. The TCR originated in a person between 18 and 69 years old in good health. Sequencing was carried out using blood. CDR3 sequence: CASDRESYNSPLHF. CDR3 nucleotides: TGTGCCAGCGACAGGGAATCCTATAATTCACCCCTCCACTTT.